This T cell receptor (beta chain) comes out of a study of blood T cell repertoires in COVID-19. For the study at large: PBMCs, B-cell-depleted T cells, or T cells provided the cDNA or gDNA that made up the material.

Unmatched junction bases numbered 4, after V lost 3 bases and J lost 9 bases. Germline CDR1 is SGHAT and CDR2 is FQDESV (reference sequence). This CDR3 contains 13 residues. Assay: immunoSEQ multiplex PCR; the TCRdb copy retains only in-frame clones and omits some. The table records 100,000 to 150,000 clones, about 79% of them present only once. This clonotype originated in a woman in her 50s with acute or convalescent COVID-19. The chain recombines TRBV11-1 with TRBJ2-1; 8 bases map to TRBD2. Sequenced material: peripheral blood. In DNA form, the CDR3 reads TGTGCCAGCAGCTTCGGGGGGGCAAGTGAGCAGTTCTTC. As protein: CASSFGGASEQFF.